This paragraph covers one T cell receptor (beta chain) sequence. Its specificity is unknown. This sample was taken from a study of blood T cells in healthy people across ages. The ends lost 0 bases at V and 3 bases at J; junction bases unmatched: 10. The CDR3 runs to 18 residues. Germline V gene lookup returns CDR1 SGHAT and CDR2 FQNNGV. PCR was performed a second time for about 7 to 12 cycles using a sample-barcoded 5' primer and a J-beta primer mix. Each CDR3 protein is one row after TCRdb ran MiXCR on the 5' RACE reads. The data contain some 1,500,000 distinct CDR3 sequences, approximately 43% of them singletons. Regarding the study as a whole: TCR beta diversity, measured per million T cells, fell in a roughly linear way with age. When set beside aged donors, long-lived donors presented more naive CD4+ cells and higher diversity.

The TCR sequence derives from a woman aged 18-35 years in good health. This rearrangement joins TRBV11-2 to TRBJ2-1; 8 bases line up with TRBD2. Sequencing was carried out using blood. The chain's CDR3 is CASSLDRIGGGLYNEQFF. The CDR3 DNA reads as TGTGCCAGCAGCTTAGATCGTATTGGCGGGGGGCTCTACAATGAGCAGTTCTTC.